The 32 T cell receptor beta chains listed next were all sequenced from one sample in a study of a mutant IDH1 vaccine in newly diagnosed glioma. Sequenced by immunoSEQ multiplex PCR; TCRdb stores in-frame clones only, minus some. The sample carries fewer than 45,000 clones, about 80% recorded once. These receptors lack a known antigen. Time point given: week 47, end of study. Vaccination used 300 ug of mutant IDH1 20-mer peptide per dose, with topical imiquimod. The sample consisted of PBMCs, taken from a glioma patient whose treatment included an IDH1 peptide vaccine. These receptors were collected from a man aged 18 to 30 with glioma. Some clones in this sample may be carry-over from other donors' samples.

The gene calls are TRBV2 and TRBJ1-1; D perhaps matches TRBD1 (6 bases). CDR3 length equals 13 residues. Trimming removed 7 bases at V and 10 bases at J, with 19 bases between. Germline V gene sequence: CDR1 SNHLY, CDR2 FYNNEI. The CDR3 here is CASTEGGGVGAFF. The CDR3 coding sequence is TGTGCCAGCACCGAAGGGGGAGGGGTCGGAGCTTTCTTT.

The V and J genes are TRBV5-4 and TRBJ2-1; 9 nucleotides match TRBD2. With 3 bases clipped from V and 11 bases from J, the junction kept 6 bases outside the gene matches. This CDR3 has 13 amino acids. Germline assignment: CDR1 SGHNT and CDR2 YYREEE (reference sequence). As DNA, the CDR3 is TGTGCCAGCAGCTACCCCCTAGCGGGGAAGCAGTTCTTC. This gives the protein CASSYPLAGKQFF. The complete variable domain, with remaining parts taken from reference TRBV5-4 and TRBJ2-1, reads ETGVTQSPTHLIKTRGQQVTLRCSSQSGHNTVSWYQQALGQGPQFIFQYYREEENGRGNFPPRFSGLQFPNYSSELNVNALELDDSALYLCASSYPLAGKQFFGPGTRLTVL.

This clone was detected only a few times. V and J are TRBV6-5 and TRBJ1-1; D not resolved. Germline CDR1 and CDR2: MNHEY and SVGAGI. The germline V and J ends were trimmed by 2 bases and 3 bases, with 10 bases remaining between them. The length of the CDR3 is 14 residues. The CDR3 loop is CASSYRETHTEAFF. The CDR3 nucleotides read TGTGCCAGCAGTTACAGGGAGACCCACACTGAAGCTTTCTTT.

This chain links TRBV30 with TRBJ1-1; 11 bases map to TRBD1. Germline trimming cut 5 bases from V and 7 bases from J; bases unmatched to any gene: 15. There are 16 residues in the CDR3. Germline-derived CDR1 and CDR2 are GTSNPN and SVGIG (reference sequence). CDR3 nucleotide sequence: TGTGCCTGGGGACCAACCCGGGACAGGGGGGCCGGTGAAGCTTTCTTT. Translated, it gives CAWGPTRDRGAGEAFF.

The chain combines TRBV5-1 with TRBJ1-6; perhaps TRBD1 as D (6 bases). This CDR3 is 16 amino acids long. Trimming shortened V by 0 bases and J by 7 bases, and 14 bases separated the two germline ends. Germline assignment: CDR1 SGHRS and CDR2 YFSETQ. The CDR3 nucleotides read TGCGCCAGCAGCTTGGATGGGGGGCCTGGGAATTCACCCCTCCACTTT. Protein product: CASSLDGGPGNSPLHF.

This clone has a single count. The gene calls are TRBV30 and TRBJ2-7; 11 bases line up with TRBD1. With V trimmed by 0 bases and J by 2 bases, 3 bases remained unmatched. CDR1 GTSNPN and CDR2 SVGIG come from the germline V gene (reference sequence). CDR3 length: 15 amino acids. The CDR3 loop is CAWSVGQGVTYEQYF. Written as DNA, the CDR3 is TGTGCCTGGAGTGTGGGACAGGGGGTAACCTACGAGCAGTACTTC.

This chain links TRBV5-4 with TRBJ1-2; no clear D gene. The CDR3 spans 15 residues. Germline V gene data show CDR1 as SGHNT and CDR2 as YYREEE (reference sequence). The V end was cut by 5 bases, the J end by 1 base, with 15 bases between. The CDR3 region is CASRASDTLNYGYTF. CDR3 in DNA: TGTGCCAGCAGAGCCAGTGATACGCTTAACTATGGCTACACCTTC.

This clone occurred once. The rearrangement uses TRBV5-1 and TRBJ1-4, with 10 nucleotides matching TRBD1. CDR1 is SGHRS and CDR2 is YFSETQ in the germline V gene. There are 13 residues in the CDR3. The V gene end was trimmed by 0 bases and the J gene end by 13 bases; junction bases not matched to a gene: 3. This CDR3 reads CASSLGDRGTLFF. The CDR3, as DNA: TGCGCCAGCAGCTTGGGGGACAGGGGAACACTGTTTTTT.

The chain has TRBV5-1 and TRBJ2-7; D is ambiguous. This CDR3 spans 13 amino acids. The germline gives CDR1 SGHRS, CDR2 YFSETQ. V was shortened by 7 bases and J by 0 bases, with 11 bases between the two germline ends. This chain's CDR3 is CASGTTGSYEQYF. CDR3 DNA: TGCGCCAGCGGCACGACGGGCTCCTACGAGCAGTACTTC.

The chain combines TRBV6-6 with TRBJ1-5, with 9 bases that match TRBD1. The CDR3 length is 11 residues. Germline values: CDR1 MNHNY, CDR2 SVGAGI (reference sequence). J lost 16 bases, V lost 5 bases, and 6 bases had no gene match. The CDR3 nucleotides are TGTGCCAGCAGTGGGGGGACAGGGCGACATTTT. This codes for CASSGGTGRHF.

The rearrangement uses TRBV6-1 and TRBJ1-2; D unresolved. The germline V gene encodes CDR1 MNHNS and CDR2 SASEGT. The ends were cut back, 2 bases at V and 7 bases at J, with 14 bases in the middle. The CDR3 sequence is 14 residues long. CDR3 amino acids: CASSELGLGIGYTF. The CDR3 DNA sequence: TGTGCCAGCAGTGAACTGGGATTAGGAATTGGCTACACCTTC.

The CDR3: CASSESLAGPSYEQYF. In DNA form, the CDR3 reads TGTGCCAGCAGTGAGTCACTAGCGGGACCCTCCTACGAGCAGTACTTC. The chain uses TRBV2 and TRBJ2-7; the match to TRBD2 covers 10 bases. Unmatched junction bases numbered 5, after V lost 3 bases and J lost 0 bases. Germline assignment: CDR1 SNHLY and CDR2 FYNNEI. The CDR3 loop spans 16 amino acids.

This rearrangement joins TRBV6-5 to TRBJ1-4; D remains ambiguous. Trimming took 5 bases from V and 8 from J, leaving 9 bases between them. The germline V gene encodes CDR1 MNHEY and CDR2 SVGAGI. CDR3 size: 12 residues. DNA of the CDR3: TGTGCCAGCAGTGACCGACTGGAAAAACTGTTTTTT. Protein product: CASSDRLEKLFF.

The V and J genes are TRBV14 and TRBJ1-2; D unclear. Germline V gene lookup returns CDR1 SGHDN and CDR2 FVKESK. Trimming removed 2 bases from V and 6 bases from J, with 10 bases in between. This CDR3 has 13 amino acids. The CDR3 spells CASSQSGIHGYTF. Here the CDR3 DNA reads TGTGCCAGCAGCCAATCAGGAATTCATGGCTACACCTTC.

The CDR3 reads CASSLDGRGEKLFF. CDR3 in DNA: TGTGCCAGCAGCTTGGACGGCAGGGGGGAAAAACTGTTTTTT. The genes are TRBV5-5 and TRBJ1-4, with TRBD1 identical over 7 bases. The CDR3 totals 14 residues. Germline CDR1 SGHKS, CDR2 YYEKEE (reference sequence). V was clipped by 0 bases and J by 8 bases; unmatched bases: 4. Using reference TRBV5-5 and TRBJ1-4 for the parts outside the CDR3, the full variable domain is DAGVTQSPTHLIKTRGQQVTLRCSPISGHKSVSWYQQVLGQGPQFIFQYYEKEERGRGNFPDRFSARQFPNYSSELNVNALLLGDSALYLCASSLDGRGEKLFFGSGTQLSVL.

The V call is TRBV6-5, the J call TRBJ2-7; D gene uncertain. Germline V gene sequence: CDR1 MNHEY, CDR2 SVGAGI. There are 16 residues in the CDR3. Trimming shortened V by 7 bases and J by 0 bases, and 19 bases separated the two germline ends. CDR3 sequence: CASTYGYSDTSYEQYF. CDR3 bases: TGTGCCAGCACTTATGGGTATTCTGATACCTCCTACGAGCAGTACTTC.

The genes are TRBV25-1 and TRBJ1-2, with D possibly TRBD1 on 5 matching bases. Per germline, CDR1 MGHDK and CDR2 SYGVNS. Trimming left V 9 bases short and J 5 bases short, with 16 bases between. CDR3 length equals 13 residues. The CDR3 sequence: CASFWGEPYGYTF. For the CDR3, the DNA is TGTGCCAGTTTTTGGGGGGAGCCTTATGGCTACACCTTC.

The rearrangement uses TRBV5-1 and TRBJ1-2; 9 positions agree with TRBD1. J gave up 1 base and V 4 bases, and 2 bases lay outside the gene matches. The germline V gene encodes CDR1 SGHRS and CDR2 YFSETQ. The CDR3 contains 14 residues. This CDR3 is CASSAGQGNYGYTF. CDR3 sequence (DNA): TGCGCCAGCAGCGCGGGACAGGGTAACTATGGCTACACCTTC.

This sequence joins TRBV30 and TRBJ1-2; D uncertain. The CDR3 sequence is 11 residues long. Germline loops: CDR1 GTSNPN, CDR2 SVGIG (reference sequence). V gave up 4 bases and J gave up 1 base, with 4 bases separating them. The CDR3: CAWTDNYGYTF. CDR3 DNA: TGTGCCTGGACAGATAACTATGGCTACACCTTC.

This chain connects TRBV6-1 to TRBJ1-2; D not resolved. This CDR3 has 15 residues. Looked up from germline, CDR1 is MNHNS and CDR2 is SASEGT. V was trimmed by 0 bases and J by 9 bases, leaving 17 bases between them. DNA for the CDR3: TGTGCCAGCAGTGAAGCGCCCCGTGGATTCATGAGCTACACCTTC. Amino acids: CASSEAPRGFMSYTF.

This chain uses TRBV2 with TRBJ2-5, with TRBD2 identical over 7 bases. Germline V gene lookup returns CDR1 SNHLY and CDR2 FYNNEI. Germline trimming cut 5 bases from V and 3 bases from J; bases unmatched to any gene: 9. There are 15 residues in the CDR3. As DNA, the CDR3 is TGTGCCAGCAGTCCTTGGGGGGGTCAAGAAGAGACCCAGTACTTC. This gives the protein CASSPWGGQEETQYF.

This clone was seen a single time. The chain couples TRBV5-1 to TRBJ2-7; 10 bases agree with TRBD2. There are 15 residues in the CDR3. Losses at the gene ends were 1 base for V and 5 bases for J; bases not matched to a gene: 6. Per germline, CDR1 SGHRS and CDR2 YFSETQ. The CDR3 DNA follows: TGCGCCAGCAGCTTGCGTCTAGCGGGAGTCCACGAGCAGTACTTC. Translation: CASSLRLAGVHEQYF.

As DNA, the CDR3 is TGTGCCAGCAGCTTACGGGCAGGGGGGAGGAACACTGAAGCTTTCTTT. Protein product: CASSLRAGGRNTEAFF. The chain recombines TRBV11-2 with TRBJ1-1; 7 nucleotides match TRBD1. The CDR3 has 16 amino acids. After removal of 2 bases from V and 1 base from J, the junction contained 7 bases not matched to a gene. Germline-derived CDR1 and CDR2 are SGHAT and FQNNGV.

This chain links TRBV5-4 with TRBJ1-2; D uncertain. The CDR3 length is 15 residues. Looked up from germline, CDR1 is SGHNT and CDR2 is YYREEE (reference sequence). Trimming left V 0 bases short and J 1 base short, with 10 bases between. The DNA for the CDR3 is TGTGCCAGCAGCTTGGTATTACGGGATAACTATGGCTACACCTTC. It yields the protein CASSLVLRDNYGYTF.

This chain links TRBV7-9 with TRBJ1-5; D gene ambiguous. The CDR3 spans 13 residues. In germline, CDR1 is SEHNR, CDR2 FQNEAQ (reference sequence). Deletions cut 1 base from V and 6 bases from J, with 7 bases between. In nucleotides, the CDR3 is TGTGCCAGCAGCTTAGGGTACACTCAGCCCCAGCATTTT. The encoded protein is CASSLGYTQPQHF.

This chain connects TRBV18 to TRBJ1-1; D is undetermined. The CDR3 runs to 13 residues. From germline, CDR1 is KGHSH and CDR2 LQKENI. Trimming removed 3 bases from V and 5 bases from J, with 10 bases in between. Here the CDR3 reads CASSPIGGTEAFF. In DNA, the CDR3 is TGTGCCAGCTCACCTATTGGAGGGACTGAAGCTTTCTTT.

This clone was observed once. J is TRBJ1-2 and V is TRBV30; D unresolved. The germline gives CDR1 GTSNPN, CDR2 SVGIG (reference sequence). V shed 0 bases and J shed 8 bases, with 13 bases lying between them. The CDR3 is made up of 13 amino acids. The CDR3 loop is CAWSVLRGKGYTF. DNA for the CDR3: TGTGCCTGGAGTGTACTGAGAGGGAAGGGCTACACCTTC.

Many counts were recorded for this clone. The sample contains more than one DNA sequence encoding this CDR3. CDR3 in DNA: TGCGCCAGCAGCCAGACGGGGGACAATCAGCCCCAGCATTTT. Translation gives CASSQTGDNQPQHF. This rearrangement joins TRBV4-3 to TRBJ1-5, with D tentatively TRBD1 (5 bases). From germline, CDR1 is LGHNA and CDR2 YSLEER. Trimming took 3 bases from V and 3 from J, leaving 9 bases between them. The CDR3 is made up of 14 amino acids.

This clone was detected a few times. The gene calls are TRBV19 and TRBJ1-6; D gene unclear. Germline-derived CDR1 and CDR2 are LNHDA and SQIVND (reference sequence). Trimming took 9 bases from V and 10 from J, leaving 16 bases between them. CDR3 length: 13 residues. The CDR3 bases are TGTGCCAGCCGGCCGGGATTCTCCTCACCCCTCCACTTT. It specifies CASRPGFSSPLHF.

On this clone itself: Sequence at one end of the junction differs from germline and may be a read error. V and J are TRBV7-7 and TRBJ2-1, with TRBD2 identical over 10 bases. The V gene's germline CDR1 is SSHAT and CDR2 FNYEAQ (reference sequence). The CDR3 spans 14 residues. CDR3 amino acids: CASSLGTSANEQFF. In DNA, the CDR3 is TGTGCTAGCAGCTTGGGGACTAGCGCCAATGAGCAGTTCTTC.

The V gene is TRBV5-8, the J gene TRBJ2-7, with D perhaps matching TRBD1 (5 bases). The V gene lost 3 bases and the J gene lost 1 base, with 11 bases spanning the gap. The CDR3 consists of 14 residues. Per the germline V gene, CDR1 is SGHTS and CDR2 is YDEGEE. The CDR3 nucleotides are TGTGCCAGCAGCTATCGACAGAGTTCCTACGAGCAGTACTTC. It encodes CASSYRQSSYEQYF.

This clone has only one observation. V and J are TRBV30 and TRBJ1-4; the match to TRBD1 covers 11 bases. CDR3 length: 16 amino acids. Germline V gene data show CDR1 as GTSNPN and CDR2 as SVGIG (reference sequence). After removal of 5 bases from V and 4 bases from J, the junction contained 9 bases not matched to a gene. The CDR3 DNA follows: TGTGCCTGGTCCACCGGGACAGGGGGAGGTAATGAAAAACTGTTTTTT. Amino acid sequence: CAWSTGTGGGNEKLFF.